The TCR beta chain under discussion was sequenced for a study of T cells in Graves' hyperthyroidism and ophthalmopathy. Germline CDR1 is MGHRA and CDR2 is YSYEKL. This CDR3 is built from 16 residues. Trimming pared 7 bases from V and 0 bases from J, leaving 15 bases between. TCR beta CDR3 sequences were amplified from RNA transcripts. The HTBI primer set was used in a first-round RT-PCR of the TCR CDR3. A single record per CDR3 protein comes from TCRdb applying MiXCR to the multiplex PCR reads. The sample consists of approximately 700,000 distinct CDR3 sequences, over 15% of them appearing once. This clonotype was recorded once. Its antigen is as yet unknown. Regarding the study as a whole: Ophthalmopathy and stable hyperthyroidism were told apart by a 13 V-J model.

The sample taken for sequencing was blood. This receptor was obtained from a man between 18 and 29 years old with Graves' hyperthyroidism. V and J are TRBV4-1 and TRBJ1-4; tentatively, D is TRBD1 (5 bases). The CDR3 DNA reads as TGCGCCAGCACGTACCGGGACGGATCAACTAATGAAAAACTGTTTTTT. Translated: CASTYRDGSTNEKLFF.